What follows are 26 T cell receptor beta chains derived from one specimen sequenced in a study of T-cell reconstitution after alpha-beta-depleted transplantation in children. During its preparation, the TCRbeta library received unique molecular identifiers. TCRdb fed the PCR reads into MiXCR, producing one record per CDR3 protein. Of 530,000 or so distinct CDR3 sequences in the sample, over 25% were seen once. The source material was PBMCs, sampled before TCRalphabeta/CD19-depleted stem cell transplant. The receptors derive from a boy in the first two years of life with Wiskott-Aldrich syndrome, due to receive a stem cell transplant.

This clonotype was counted a few times. The chain uses TRBV15 and TRBJ1-1; D not certain. CDR3 length: 14 amino acids. Germline CDR1 is LNHNV and CDR2 is YYDKDF (reference sequence). V gave up 0 bases and J gave up 4 bases, with 9 bases separating them. The CDR3, as DNA: TGTGCCACCAGCAGAGAAAGGTCCGGCACTGAAGCTTTCTTT. Translating gives CATSRERSGTEAFF.

The chain recombines TRBV27 with TRBJ2-7; the D is unclear. CDR3 size: 15 residues. Looked up from germline, CDR1 is MNHEY and CDR2 is SMNVEV (reference sequence). The ends were cut back, 6 bases at V and 0 bases at J, with 15 bases in the middle. Written as DNA, the CDR3 is TGTGCCAGCAGCCCTCTCGACACGAGCTCCTACGAGCAGTACTTC. Its translation is CASSPLDTSSYEQYF.

This clonotype has more than one count but fewer than ten. V and J are TRBV5-1 and TRBJ2-5; possibly TRBD1 or TRBD2 for D (5 bases each). Per the germline V gene, CDR1 is SGHRS and CDR2 is YFSETQ. The CDR3 spans 14 residues. Trimming pared 4 bases from V and 7 bases from J, leaving 17 bases between. The CDR3 DNA sequence: TGCGCCAGCAGCGTGACCGGGACGCCAGGGACCCAGTACTTC. Its protein is CASSVTGTPGTQYF. The whole variable domain, remainder taken from reference TRBV5-1 and TRBJ2-5, is KAGVTQTPRYLIKTRGQQVTLSCSPISGHRSVSWYQQTPGQGLQFLFEYFSETQRNKGNFPGRFSGRQFSNSRSEMNVSTLELGDSALYLCASSVTGTPGTQYFGPGTRLLVL.

The chain uses TRBV24-1 and TRBJ2-3, with 14 bases lining up with TRBD2. V dropped 4 bases and J dropped 3; count of bases not matched to a gene: 5. Per germline, CDR1 KGHDR and CDR2 SFDVKD. This CDR3 is built from 17 residues. CDR3 sequence (DNA): TGTGCCACCAGTGAAGACCGACTAGCGGGAGGGACAGATACGCAGTATTTT. Protein product: CATSEDRLAGGTDTQYF.

This clonotype has more than one count but fewer than ten. The chain recombines TRBV5-1 with TRBJ1-4; 9 nucleotides agree with TRBD1. After removal of 3 bases from V and 3 bases from J, the junction contained 0 bases not matched to a gene. Germline CDR1 and CDR2: SGHRS and YFSETQ. The CDR3 runs to 14 residues. For the CDR3, the DNA is TGCGCCAGCAGCTGGACAGGGGCTAATGAAAAACTGTTTTTT. It is translated as CASSWTGANEKLFF. The full variable domain, rest sourced from reference TRBV5-1 and TRBJ1-4, is KAGVTQTPRYLIKTRGQQVTLSCSPISGHRSVSWYQQTPGQGLQFLFEYFSETQRNKGNFPGRFSGRQFSNSRSEMNVSTLELGDSALYLCASSWTGANEKLFFGSGTQLSVL.

The gene calls are TRBV25-1 and TRBJ2-1, with D perhaps matching TRBD1 or TRBD2 (5 bases each). CDR1 and CDR2 from the germline V gene are MGHDK and SYGVNS. The CDR3 sequence is 15 residues long. The V end lost 4 bases, the J end lost 3 bases, and 13 bases lay between the germline ends. The CDR3 is CASSGGARIYNEQFF. In nucleotides, the CDR3 is TGTGCCAGCAGTGGAGGGGCCAGAATCTACAATGAGCAGTTCTTC.

The chain is built from TRBV5-1 and TRBJ2-1; TRBD2 matches 12 bases. From germline, CDR1 is SGHRS and CDR2 YFSETQ. The CDR3 extends over 16 amino acids. Trimming cost V 5 bases and J 9 bases; bases outside gene matches: 12. CDR3 in DNA: TGCGCCAGCAGGGATCTAGCGGGAGGGCCTGGAGGTGAGCAGTTCTTC. Protein sequence: CASRDLAGGPGGEQFF. Based on the CDR3 plus reference TRBV5-1 and TRBJ2-1, the full variable domain is KAGVTQTPRYLIKTRGQQVTLSCSPISGHRSVSWYQQTPGQGLQFLFEYFSETQRNKGNFPGRFSGRQFSNSRSEMNVSTLELGDSALYLCASRDLAGGPGGEQFFGPGTRLTVL.

V gene TRBV11-2 combines with J gene TRBJ2-1; 11 bases match TRBD2. J lost 6 bases, V lost 3 bases, and 7 bases had no gene match. The CDR3 has 16 residues. Germline CDR1 SGHAT, CDR2 FQNNGV. In DNA, the CDR3 is TGTGCCAGCAGCTTCAGGGTACTAGCGGGAGTCAATGAGCAGTTCTTC. Its translation: CASSFRVLAGVNEQFF.

The table lists this clonotype with a few counts. CDR3 sequence: CAAGRSLPGYGYTF. The CDR3 DNA sequence: TGTGCGGCAGGGAGATCCCTCCCAGGATATGGCTACACCTTC. V and J are TRBV7-9 and TRBJ1-2; TRBD1 might be the D (5 bases). Germline CDR1 reads SEHNR; CDR2 reads FQNEAQ (reference sequence). The CDR3 totals 14 residues.

This clonotype has more than one count but fewer than ten. The chain's CDR3 is CASSFPIGPTGELFF. The CDR3 nucleotides read TGCGCCAGCAGCTTCCCCATCGGCCCCACCGGGGAGCTGTTTTTT. V gene TRBV5-1 combines with J gene TRBJ2-2; D is ambiguous. The CDR3 is made up of 15 amino acids. The germline V gene has CDR1 SGHRS and CDR2 YFSETQ. V shed 2 bases and J shed 4 bases, with 12 bases lying between them.

This clonotype was seen a handful of times. The rearrangement joins TRBV28 to TRBJ2-1; D may match TRBD1 or TRBD2 (5 bases each). The CDR3 extends over 12 amino acids. V lost 6 bases and J 9 bases, leaving 12 bases between the germline ends. Germline loops: CDR1 MDHEN, CDR2 SYDVKM. The CDR3 DNA reads TGTGCCAGCAGGGGGTACGGGACTGAGCAGTTCTTC. Amino acid sequence: CASRGYGTEQFF.

This chain connects TRBV12-3 or TRBV12-4 to TRBJ2-1; 12 bases agree with TRBD2. The CDR3 length is 17 residues. The V segment lost 5 bases and the J segment 8 bases; nucleotides outside the gene matches: 13. The CDR3 region has the DNA TGTGCCAGCAGTCCCCTAGCGGGAGGGCGTTTTTTCGATGAGCAGTTCTTC. It is translated as CASSPLAGGRFFDEQFF.

This clonotype was seen more than once but under ten times. The rearrangement links TRBV3-1 to TRBJ1-5; D call uncertain. V was cut by 1 base and J by 0 bases, with 10 bases left in between. Germline values: CDR1 LGHDT, CDR2 YNNKEL (reference sequence). The CDR3 is 16 residues long. CDR3 residues: CASSQGKQYSNQPQHF. CDR3 DNA: TGTGCCAGCAGCCAAGGAAAGCAATATAGCAATCAGCCCCAGCATTTT.

The J gene is TRBJ2-1, the V gene TRBV11-3; 7 bases line up with TRBD2. The CDR3 consists of 11 residues. From germline, CDR1 is SGHNT and CDR2 YENEEA. V lost 4 bases, J lost 13 bases, and 4 bases stayed unmatched. The CDR3 sequence: CASSYGTTQFF. As DNA, the CDR3 is TGTGCCAGCAGCTATGGGACTACTCAGTTCTTC.

This rearrangement joins TRBV19 to TRBJ2-1; the match to TRBD1 covers 12 bases. Germline CDR1 is LNHDA and CDR2 is SQIVND (reference sequence). The CDR3 runs to 16 residues. Trimming took 11 bases from V and 8 from J; bases not matched to a gene: 16. CDR3 in amino acids: CASRRAGTGGKDEQFF. CDR3 bases: TGTGCCTCCCGGCGGGCCGGGACAGGGGGCAAAGATGAGCAGTTCTTC.

A word on this clonotype: A read error may produce the germline difference seen at one junction end. J is TRBJ2-1 and V is TRBV19; D call uncertain. Germline assignment: CDR1 LNHDA and CDR2 SQIVND (reference sequence). CDR3 length: 13 residues. The CDR3 coding sequence is TGTGCCAGTAGTATCCTCAACGACAACGAGCAGTTCTTC. Translated: CASSILNDNEQFF.

The V call is TRBV7-8, the J call TRBJ2-3, with 13 bases fitting TRBD2. The CDR3 is 15 amino acids. The J segment lost 5 bases and the V segment lost 5 bases, leaving 4 bases of the junction unmatched. Germline-derived CDR1 and CDR2 are SGHVS and FQNEAQ. CDR3 coding DNA: TGTGCCAGCAGCCAGACTAGCGGGAGGCAAGATACGCAGTATTTT. It translates to CASSQTSGRQDTQYF. Filled out from reference TRBV7-8 and TRBJ2-3, the complete variable domain reads GAGVSQSPRYKVAKRGQDVALRCDPISGHVSLFWYQQALGQGPEFLTYFQNEAQLDKSGLPSDRFFAERPEGSVSTLKIQRTQQEDSAVYLCASSQTSGRQDTQYFGPGTRLTVL.

This clonotype was detected a few times. The chain joins TRBV12-3 or TRBV12-4 to TRBJ2-1, with D uncertain. Trimming shortened V by 3 bases and J by 2 bases, and 11 bases separated the two germline ends. This CDR3 has 15 amino acids. The CDR3 loop reads CASSFLRAPYNEQFF. CDR3 coding DNA: TGTGCCAGCAGTTTTCTCCGGGCCCCCTACAATGAGCAGTTCTTC.

This clonotype occurred a few times. The V call is TRBV20-1, the J call TRBJ1-1; no clear D. The V gene lost 3 bases and the J gene lost 0 bases, with 11 bases spanning the gap. Germline CDR1 reads DFQATT; CDR2 reads SNEGSKA (reference sequence). The CDR3 sequence is 14 residues long. The CDR3 loop reads CSASFSAMNTEAFF. The CDR3 nucleotides are TGCAGTGCTAGTTTTTCAGCCATGAACACTGAAGCTTTCTTT.

This sequence joins TRBV7-2 and TRBJ1-1; D is ambiguous. The germline V gene encodes CDR1 SGHTA and CDR2 FQGNSA. Trimming stripped 0 bases from V and 6 bases from J, with 11 bases between. The length of the CDR3 is 14 residues. The CDR3 protein is CASSLAQVQPEAFF. The CDR3 nucleotides are TGTGCCAGCAGCTTAGCGCAGGTCCAGCCTGAAGCTTTCTTT.

In its sample, this clonotype was seen a few times. The gene calls are TRBV20-1 and TRBJ2-5, with D unclear. CDR1 and CDR2 (germline): DFQATT, SNEGSKA (reference sequence). V was cut by 6 bases and J by 5 bases, with 16 bases left in between. The CDR3 is 13 residues long. The CDR3 DNA is TGCAGTGCCGTATCCTGGACGGGCGAGACCCAGTACTTC. Amino acid sequence: CSAVSWTGETQYF.

The genes are TRBV20-1 and TRBJ2-1; D is unclear. The CDR3 contains 12 residues. Trimming removed 3 bases from V and 9 bases from J, with 12 bases in between. Germline CDR1 reads DFQATT; CDR2 reads SNEGSKA (reference sequence). CDR3 bases: TGCAGTGCTAGCCGGTTTAGAATTGAGCAGTTCTTC. This translates into CSASRFRIEQFF.

V usage is TRBV12-3 or TRBV12-4 and J usage is TRBJ1-1; the D is unclear. Trimming took 1 base from V and 11 from J, leaving 11 bases between them. This CDR3 has 12 residues. CDR3 in DNA: TGTGCCAGCAGTTTAGAGGATAGCAGCGCTTTCTTT. As protein: CASSLEDSSAFF.

V and J are TRBV3-1 and TRBJ2-1, with 9 bases identical to TRBD1. V gave up 0 bases and J gave up 15 bases; unmatched junction bases: 9. Germline lookup yields CDR1 LGHDT and CDR2 YNNKEL (reference sequence). The CDR3 contains 14 residues. The CDR3 sequence is CASSQERGHRGRFF. CDR3 sequence (DNA): TGTGCCAGCAGCCAAGAGCGAGGACACAGGGGGCGGTTCTTC.

A few counts support this clonotype. The chain couples TRBV5-1 to TRBJ2-7; possibly TRBD1 for D (6 bases). Germline CDR1 reads SGHRS; CDR2 reads YFSETQ. CDR3 size: 16 residues. With 6 bases removed from V and 3 bases from J, the gap between germline ends came to 22 bases. The CDR3 sequence: CASTDIPGTPNYEQYF. The CDR3 DNA reads as TGCGCCAGCACCGATATACCCGGGACACCAAACTACGAGCAGTACTTC.

This chain connects TRBV28 to TRBJ2-3, with 8 positions matching TRBD2. The CDR3 extends over 15 amino acids. Looked up from germline, CDR1 is MDHEN and CDR2 is SYDVKM. The ends lost 2 bases at V and 2 bases at J; junction bases unmatched: 3. DNA for the CDR3: TGTGCCAGCAGTTTACGGCGGGAGGACACAGATACGCAGTATTTT. Amino acid sequence: CASSLRREDTDTQYF.